This TCR beta chain was captured by sequencing in a study of monozygotic twins with inflammatory bowel disease. Findings and limits, study-wide: Against healthy co-twins, IBD patients had lower TCRbeta diversity (measured by inverse Simpson).

TCRdb re-called the 5' RACE reads and gives one entry per CDR3 protein, without DNA. Its table lists roughly 330,000 distinct CDR3 sequences. On this clonotype itself: Its specificity is unknown.

CDR3 size: 15 residues. Germline V gene sequence: CDR1 DFQATT, CDR2 SNEGSKA (reference sequence). Donors gave around 2.6 ml of blood apiece. The specimen sequenced was blood. The source of this sequence is a human donor with ulcerative colitis or Crohn's disease, or a healthy co-twin of an affected twin (not recorded which). The J gene is TRBJ2-3, the V gene TRBV20-1; the TRBD2 assignment by TCRdb is unverifiable without DNA. The CDR3 sequence: CSARAGGGAADTQYF.